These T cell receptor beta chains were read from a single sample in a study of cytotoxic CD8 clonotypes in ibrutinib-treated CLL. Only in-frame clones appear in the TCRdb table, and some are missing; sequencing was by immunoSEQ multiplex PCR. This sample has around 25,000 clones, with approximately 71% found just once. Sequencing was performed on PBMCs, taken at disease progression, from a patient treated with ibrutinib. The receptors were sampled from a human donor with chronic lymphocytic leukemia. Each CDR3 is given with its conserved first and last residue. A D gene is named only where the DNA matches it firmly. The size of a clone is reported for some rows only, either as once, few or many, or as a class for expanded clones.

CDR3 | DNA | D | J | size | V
CATSSWGREYGYTF | TGTGCCACCAGCAGCTGGGGGAGGGAATATGGCTACACCTTC | . | TRBJ1-2 | few | TRBV15
CASSDPDRGRGYTF | TGTGCCAGCAGTGACCCTGACAGGGGGCGAGGCTACACCTTC | TRBD1 | TRBJ1-2 | . | TRBV25-1
CASAVAGDKNIQYF | TGTGCCAGCGCAGTGGCCGGAGACAAAAACATTCAGTACTTC | . | TRBJ2-4 | . | TRBV7-9
CASSLSEGSPLHF | TGTGCCAGCAGCTTAAGCGAGGGATCACCCCTCCACTTT | . | TRBJ1-6 | few | TRBV7-9
CASSPTEGWKPQHF | TGTGCCAGCAGTCCCACGGAAGGGTGGAAGCCCCAGCATTTT | . | TRBJ1-5 | many | TRBV27
CASSSDRRSGNTIYF | TGTGCCAGCAGCTCAGACAGACGCTCTGGAAACACCATATATTTT | . | TRBJ1-3 | . | TRBV7-9
CASSYSSNQPQHF | TGTGCCAGCAGTTACTCCTCCAATCAGCCCCAGCATTTT | . | TRBJ1-5 | . | TRBV6-5
CASSPAGSPRWEQYF | TGTGCCAGCTCACCTGCAGGGTCTCCCCGTTGGGAGCAGTACTTC | . | TRBJ2-7 | once | TRBV18
CAISESYYQQAFF | TGTGCCATCAGTGAGTCATACTACCAACAAGCTTTCTTT | . | TRBJ1-1 | . | TRBV10-3
CASSQALNTEAFF | TGTGCCAGCAGCCAAGCACTGAACACTGAAGCTTTCTTT | . | TRBJ1-1 | . | TRBV7-3
CASSPRQGAGELFF | TGTGCCAGCAGCCCCCGACAGGGGGCCGGGGAGCTGTTTTTT | TRBD1 | TRBJ2-2 | once | TRBV9
CASTLTFGQPQHF | TGTGCCAGCACCCTAACATTCGGTCAGCCCCAGCATTTT | . | TRBJ1-5 | . | TRBV6-5
CASSVAPMNTEAFF | TGTGCCAGCAGCGTTGCCCCCATGAACACTGAAGCTTTCTTT | . | TRBJ1-1 | . | TRBV9
CASSQDAGGQGTYGYTF | TGCGCCAGCAGCCAAGATGCGGGGGGACAGGGGACCTATGGCTACACCTTC | TRBD1 | TRBJ1-2 | medium-sized | TRBV4-1
CASSLDQGNAFF | TGCGCCAGCAGCTTGGATCAGGGAAACGCTTTCTTT | . | TRBJ1-1 | . | TRBV5-1
CASSSILGGETQYF | TGTGCCAGCAGCTCGATACTGGGTGGGGAGACCCAGTACTTC | . | TRBJ2-5 | . | TRBV7-9
CAWSHEPGGAPQYF | TGTGCCTGGAGCCACGAACCCGGTGGGGCCCCGCAGTATTTT | . | TRBJ2-3 | . | TRBV30
CASSPVEGGNQPQHF | TGCGCCAGCTCCCCGGTGGAGGGCGGCAATCAGCCCCAGCATTTT | . | TRBJ1-5 | . | TRBV5-1
CASSTRGSYTEAFF | TGTGCCAGCAGCACAAGGGGGAGTTACACTGAAGCTTTCTTT | . | TRBJ1-1 | . | TRBV7-8
CASSLALAGADEQYF | TGCGCCAGCAGCTTGGCGCTAGCGGGGGCGGACGAGCAGTACTTC | TRBD2 | TRBJ2-7 | . | TRBV5-1
CASSGRPLGTDTQYF | TGTGCCAGTAGTGGCCGACCTCTTGGCACAGATACGCAGTATTTT | . | TRBJ2-3 | . | TRBV19
CAWGRHLRGEKLFF | TGTGCCTGGGGGCGTCACTTAAGGGGTGAAAAACTGTTTTTT | . | TRBJ1-4 | . | TRBV30
CTLWKGAYNEQFF | TGCACCCTATGGAAGGGAGCCTACAATGAGCAGTTCTTC | . | TRBJ2-1 | . | TRBV29-1
CASSLAALGGPEAFF | TGCGCCAGCAGCTTGGCAGCCTTGGGGGGGCCTGAAGCTTTCTTT | . | TRBJ1-1 | . | TRBV5-1
CATAGTSGGEYEQYF | TGTGCCACCGCCGGGACTAGCGGGGGGGAGTACGAGCAGTACTTC | TRBD2 | TRBJ2-7 | . | TRBV19
CAWSKGGGVGGTDTQYF | TGTGCCTGGAGTAAGGGTGGTGGCGTTGGGGGCACAGATACGCAGTATTTT | . | TRBJ2-3 | . | TRBV30
CASSLPSDTQYF | TGTGCCAGCAGTCTCCCATCGGATACGCAGTATTTT | . | TRBJ2-3 | . | TRBV6-1
CASIPAGTGELFF | TGTGCCAGCATCCCGGCGGGCACCGGGGAGCTGTTTTTT | . | TRBJ2-2 | . | TRBV6-5
CASSWGLAGNTGELFF | TGTGCCAGCAGTTGGGGACTAGCGGGGAACACCGGGGAGCTGTTTTTT | TRBD2 | TRBJ2-2 | . | TRBV27
CASSFLAGGSTDTQYF | TGTGCCAGCAGCTTCCTAGCGGGGGGAAGCACAGATACGCAGTATTTT | TRBD2 | TRBJ2-3 | . | TRBV4-2
CASSLGGNTEAFF | TGCGCCAGCAGCTTGGGGGGGAACACTGAAGCTTTCTTT | . | TRBJ1-1 | . | TRBV5-1
CASIEGTEAFF | TGTGCCAGCATCGAGGGAACTGAAGCTTTCTTT | . | TRBJ1-1 | . | TRBV2
CASSLSGGELFF | TGTGCCAGCAGCTTAAGTGGCGGGGAGCTGTTTTTT | . | TRBJ2-2 | . | TRBV7-9
CASSLGQGLGYGYTF | TGTGCCAGCAGCTTAGGACAGGGATTGGGCTATGGCTACACCTTC | TRBD1 | TRBJ1-2 | . | TRBV11-2
CASSEVRQGAYEQYF | TGTGCCAGCAGTGAAGTCCGGCAGGGGGCCTACGAGCAGTACTTC | TRBD1 | TRBJ2-7 | . | TRBV2
CASSPRPGQGRGDYEQYF | TGTGCCAGCAGCCCTCGCCCGGGACAGGGACGTGGGGACTACGAGCAGTACTTC | TRBD1 | TRBJ2-7 | . | TRBV11-1
CASSLSQGPLETQYF | TGTGCCAGCAGCTTGTCCCAGGGACCCTTAGAGACCCAGTACTTC | . | TRBJ2-5 | . | TRBV5-4
CASSLDGTPNYGYTF | TGTGCCAGCAGCTTGGACGGCACCCCTAACTATGGCTACACCTTC | . | TRBJ1-2 | medium-sized | TRBV5-4
CATSRELNYGYTF | TGTGCCACCAGCAGAGAACTGAACTATGGCTACACCTTC | . | TRBJ1-2 | . | TRBV15
CSVPRGGASNTEAFF | TGCAGCGTCCCCCGAGGGGGGGCCTCGAACACTGAAGCTTTCTTT | . | TRBJ1-1 | medium-sized | TRBV29-1
CASSLTGTGGYEQYF | TGTGCCAGCAGCTTAACCGGGACAGGGGGTTACGAGCAGTACTTC | TRBD1 | TRBJ2-7 | . | TRBV7-3
CASSQVASSTEAFF | TGCGCCAGCAGCCAAGTCGCCTCCAGCACTGAAGCTTTCTTT | . | TRBJ1-1 | few | TRBV4-1
CASSLMSGGASDTQYF | TGTGCCAGCAGCTTAATGAGCGGGGGGGCGTCGGATACGCAGTATTTT | TRBD2 | TRBJ2-3 | . | TRBV7-3
CASSQDRTVEQYF | TGCGCCAGCAGCCAAGATAGGACAGTCGAGCAGTACTTC | . | TRBJ2-7 | few | TRBV4-1
CASSTSWGIGYGYTF | TGTGCCAGTAGTACCTCGTGGGGGATAGGCTATGGCTACACCTTC | . | TRBJ1-2 | few | TRBV19
CASSIAGGDEKLFF | TGTGCCAGTAGTATTGCAGGGGGTGACGAAAAACTGTTTTTT | TRBD1 | TRBJ1-4 | medium-sized | TRBV19
CSVRAGTLSYEQYF | TGCAGCGTGAGGGCTGGCACCCTCTCCTACGAGCAGTACTTC | . | TRBJ2-7 | . | TRBV29-1
CASSLGDLMNTEAFF | TGCGCCAGCAGCTTGGGGGATCTAATGAACACTGAAGCTTTCTTT | . | TRBJ1-1 | . | TRBV5-1
CASSYRDRDQPQHF | TGTGCCAGCTCTTACCGGGACAGGGACCAGCCCCAGCATTTT | TRBD1 | TRBJ1-5 | . | TRBV18
CAISASVMNNSPLHF | TGTGCCATCAGTGCATCAGTGATGAATAATTCACCCCTCCACTTT | . | TRBJ1-6 | once | TRBV10-3